This TCR beta chain was recovered during a study of cytomegalovirus exposure and HLA in healthy donors. Study-level results: In a later analysis, TCR beta V- and J-gene trimming showed a link to a missense DCLRE1C variant. Most likely, a cluster of highly shared sequence variants arose as a sequencing artifact. Common viral pathogens seemed, in a later analysis, to connect with several of the most significant clusters.

The donors (healthy individuals) were bone marrow donors. PCR amplification relied on 60 Vbeta primers (plus 13 Jbeta primers). The repertoire was sequenced with immunoSEQ multiplex PCR; TCRdb's copy has only in-frame clones and lacks some. The data hold roughly 160,000 clones, with almost 80% observed a single time. As regards this clone: Its antigen is not identified.

The sample was PBMCs. This clonotype was sampled from a man aged 45-60 years in good health and CMV-seropositive.

For the CDR3, the DNA is TGTGCCAGCAGCGCCTTAGCGGGGGGGCCTACAGATACGCAGTATTTT. It codes for CASSALAGGPTDTQYF. The J gene is TRBJ2-3, the V gene TRBV2; 11 positions match TRBD2. The CDR3 covers 16 residues. Germline V lookup: CDR1 SNHLY, CDR2 FYNNEI. The V segment lost 6 bases and the J segment 3 bases; nucleotides outside the gene matches: 8.